These 7 T cell receptor beta chains share one sample of origin, sequenced in a study of cytotoxic CD8 clonotypes in ibrutinib-treated CLL. Method: immunoSEQ multiplex PCR; TCRdb's copy keeps in-frame clones and lacks some. The data show 100,000 to 150,000 clones, around 85% seen once. The sequenced sample was PBMCs, obtained after 24 months of ibrutinib treatment. The receptors come from a human donor with chronic lymphocytic leukemia.

The V call is TRBV7-8, the J call TRBJ1-1; D is uncertain. The CDR3 covers 13 residues. Deletions cut 6 bases from V and 4 bases from J, with 12 bases between. Germline CDR1 is SGHVS and CDR2 is FQNEAQ. CDR3 nucleotide sequence: TGTGCCAGCAGACCCTCGGTAGCCACTGAAGCTTTCTTT. Protein product: CASRPSVATEAFF.

This chain joins TRBV28 and TRBJ1-6; 11 bases match TRBD1. The CDR3 runs to 16 residues. Trimming at V came to 5 bases and at J to 5 bases, leaving 5 bases not matched to a gene. CDR1 and CDR2 (germline): MDHEN, SYDVKM. The CDR3 nucleotides read TGTGCCAGCAGTCAAGGGACAGGGGGAAATAATTCACCCCTCCACTTT. Translated, it gives CASSQGTGGNNSPLHF.

This clone was seen a few times. V usage is TRBV7-3 and J usage is TRBJ1-1, with TRBD1 as a possible D gene (6 bases). Looked up from germline, CDR1 is SGHTA and CDR2 is FQGTGA. V lost 3 bases, J lost 3 bases, and 8 bases lay in between. This CDR3 region has 13 residues. The CDR3 DNA is TGTGCCAGCAGCTTGAGGGGGGACACTGAAGCTTTCTTT. Encoded protein: CASSLRGDTEAFF.

The CDR3 here is CASSFLRGGQGDSPLHF. DNA for the CDR3: TGTGCCAGCAGCTTCCTCCGAGGAGGACAGGGGGATTCACCCCTCCACTTT. The V and J genes are TRBV7-2 and TRBJ1-6; 10 bases align to TRBD1. Trimming removed 3 bases from V and 8 bases from J; junction bases left unmatched: 10. From germline, CDR1 is SGHTA and CDR2 FQGNSA. The CDR3 loop spans 17 amino acids.

V gene TRBV7-2 combines with J gene TRBJ2-7; 12 bases are shared with TRBD2. Germline V CDR1 and CDR2: SGHTA, FQGNSA. Losses at the gene ends were 0 bases for V and 4 bases for J; bases not matched to a gene: 4. This CDR3 is built from 16 residues. In nucleotides, the CDR3 is TGTGCCAGCAGCTTAGCACTAGCGGGGGGCCTTTACGAGCAGTACTTC. It is translated as CASSLALAGGLYEQYF.

The V call is TRBV9, the J call TRBJ1-3; 9 bases map to TRBD1. The CDR3 is 14 amino acids. Per germline, CDR1 SGDLS and CDR2 YYNGEE. V was pared by 7 bases and J by 1 base, with 3 bases of the junction left unmatched. In nucleotides, the CDR3 is TGTGCCAGCGGACAGGGGCCGTCTGGAAACACCATATATTTT. The encoded protein is CASGQGPSGNTIYF.

V is TRBV7-2 and J is TRBJ1-2; unclear D gene. CDR1 is SGHTA, CDR2 FQGNSA, per germline. The V gene lost 6 bases and the J gene lost 8 bases, with 13 bases spanning the gap. This CDR3 contains 12 residues. As DNA, the CDR3 is TGTGCCAGCAGTCCTTTGGGGATCGGCTACACCTTC. Amino acids: CASSPLGIGYTF. Complete variable domain (other parts from reference TRBV7-2 and TRBJ1-2): GAGVSQSPSNKVTEKGKDVELRCDPISGHTALYWYRQSLGQGLEFLIYFQGNSAPDKSGLPSDRFSAERTGGSVSTLTIQRTQQEDSAVYLCASSPLGIGYTFGSGTRLTVV.